One and the same sample provided the 10 T cell receptor beta chains below, sequenced in a study of blood T cell repertoires in COVID-19. TCRdb keeps only in-frame clones here, not all; method: immunoSEQ multiplex PCR. The sample lists about 24,000 clones, about 88% occurring once. The sequencing input was peripheral blood. These receptors came from a human donor in a cohort sampled during active COVID-19.

The chain is built from TRBV6-5 and TRBJ1-2; TRBD1 aligns across 8 bases. V was clipped by 6 bases and J by 4 bases; unmatched bases: 7. Germline CDR1 MNHEY, CDR2 SVGAGI. The CDR3 runs to 14 residues. CDR3 coding DNA: TGTGCCAGCAGCTGGACAGGGTCCCCCTATGGCTACACCTTC. Translation: CASSWTGSPYGYTF.

The V and J genes are TRBV27 and TRBJ1-1, with 9 bases matching TRBD1. CDR1 is MNHEY, CDR2 SMNVEV, per germline (reference sequence). The CDR3 spans 16 residues. V shed 5 bases and J 1 base; nucleotides not matched to a gene: 8. CDR3 sequence reads: CASSRTRQGGNTEAFF. Here the CDR3 DNA reads TGTGCCAGCAGTCGAACCAGACAGGGGGGGAACACTGAAGCTTTCTTT.

This clone appeared once. The chain carries TRBV18 and TRBJ2-5; TRBD1 matches 8 bases. CDR1 KGHSH and CDR2 LQKENI come from the germline V gene. J was trimmed by 2 bases and V by 3 bases; bases with no gene match: 2. The CDR3 has 14 amino acids. In DNA form, the CDR3 reads TGTGCCAGCTCACCGAGACAGGGGCAAGAGACCCAGTACTTC. It yields the protein CASSPRQGQETQYF.

This clone was observed a handful of times. The genes are TRBV5-1 and TRBJ2-4; TRBD2 aligns across 10 bases. With 4 bases clipped from V and 9 bases from J, the junction kept 7 bases outside the gene matches. CDR3 length: 14 amino acids. Per the germline V gene, CDR1 is SGHRS and CDR2 is YFSETQ. CDR3 amino acids: CASSPGLATGIQYF. The CDR3 region has the DNA TGCGCCAGCAGCCCGGGACTAGCGACGGGCATTCAGTACTTC.

The V and J genes are TRBV23-1 and TRBJ1-1; 10 bases line up with TRBD1. TRBV23-1 has ORF status, its function being uncertain. The CDR3 has 18 residues. V dropped 2 bases and J dropped 1; count of bases not matched to a gene: 10. The CDR3, as DNA: TGCGCCAGCAGTCAACCCGGGACAGGGGCCGGTTGGAACACTGAAGCTTTCTTT. Its translation: CASSQPGTGAGWNTEAFF.

This clone was counted between two and nine times. This chain uses TRBV19 with TRBJ2-3; 7 bases are a match to TRBD2. This CDR3 has 16 amino acids. CDR1 and CDR2 (germline): LNHDA, SQIVND (reference sequence). V was clipped by 5 bases and J by 5 bases; unmatched bases: 13. The CDR3 bases are TGTGCCAGTAGTCCCCTAGCGGCTATGGGGGAAGATACGCAGTATTTT. It translates to CASSPLAAMGEDTQYF. Looking up the rest from reference TRBV19 and TRBJ2-3 gives the full variable domain: DGGITQSPKYLFRKEGQNVTLSCEQNLNHDAMYWYRQDPGQGLRLIYYSQIVNDFQKGDIAEGYSVSREKKESFPLTVTSAQKNPTAFYLCASSPLAAMGEDTQYFGPGTRLTVL.

On this clone itself: At one of its ends the junction is not consistent with the germline gene, which may arise from a read error. The chain has TRBV6-1 and TRBJ2-1, with 9 bases fitting TRBD2. The germline V gene has CDR1 MNHNS and CDR2 SASEGT. The CDR3 length is 14 residues. CDR3 sequence: CASSQAGGRGEQFF. The CDR3 DNA follows: TGTGCCAGCAGTCAAGCGGGAGGAAGGGGTGAGCAGTTCTTC.

V usage is TRBV28 and J usage is TRBJ2-3; TRBD1 matches 9 bases. Unmatched junction bases numbered 10, after V lost 3 bases and J lost 6 bases. Germline V lookup: CDR1 MDHEN, CDR2 SYDVKM. This CDR3 region has 16 residues. CDR3 sequence (DNA): TGTGCCAGCAGTTTGGACAGGGGCTTTCGGGGGGATACGCAGTATTTT. This translates into CASSLDRGFRGDTQYF.

The chain recombines TRBV19 with TRBJ1-1; D is uncertain. Germline CDR1 is LNHDA and CDR2 is SQIVND (reference sequence). V lost 3 bases to trimming and J lost 1 base, with 15 bases between them. The CDR3 is 16 residues long. CDR3 bases: TGTGCCAGTAGTATTGGCCGGAGAATAAAGAACACTGAAGCTTTCTTT. This translates into CASSIGRRIKNTEAFF.

The chain combines TRBV6-1 with TRBJ2-2; D possibly corresponds to TRBD1 (5 bases). The length of the CDR3 is 14 residues. Trimming cost V 3 bases and J 5 bases, with 10 bases left between them. Germline V gene sequence: CDR1 MNHNS, CDR2 SASEGT. CDR3 loop: CASSDRTHTGELFF. In DNA, the CDR3 is TGTGCCAGCAGTGATCGGACACATACCGGGGAGCTGTTTTTT.